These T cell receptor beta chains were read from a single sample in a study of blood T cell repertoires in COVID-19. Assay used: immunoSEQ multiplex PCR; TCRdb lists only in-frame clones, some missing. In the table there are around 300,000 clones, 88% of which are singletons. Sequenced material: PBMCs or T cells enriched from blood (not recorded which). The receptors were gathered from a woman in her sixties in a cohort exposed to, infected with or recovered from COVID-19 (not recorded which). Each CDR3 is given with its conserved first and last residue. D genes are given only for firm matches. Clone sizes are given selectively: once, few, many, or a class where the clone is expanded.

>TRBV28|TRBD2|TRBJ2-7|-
CASSFSGRAPYEQYF
TGTGCCAGCAGCTTCAGCGGGAGGGCCCCCTACGAGCAGTACTTC
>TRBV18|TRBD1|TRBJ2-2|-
CASSLDRGLAGELFF
TGTGCCAGCTCCCTCGACAGGGGGCTGGCCGGGGAGCTGTTTTTT
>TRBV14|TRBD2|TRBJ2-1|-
CASSQDPTSGRAGEQFF
TGTGCCAGCAGCCAAGATCCAACTAGCGGGAGGGCCGGTGAGCAGTTCTTC
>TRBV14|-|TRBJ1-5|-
CASSQDSLYSNQPQHF
TGTGCCAGCAGCCAAGATTCACTTTATAGCAATCAGCCCCAGCATTTT
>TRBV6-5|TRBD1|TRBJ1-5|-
CASSRQGLNQPQHF
TGTGCCAGCAGTCGACAGGGATTGAATCAGCCCCAGCATTTT
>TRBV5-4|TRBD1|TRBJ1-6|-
CASSLRDREGSPLHF
TGTGCCAGCAGCTTGAGGGACAGGGAGGGTTCACCCCTCCACTTT
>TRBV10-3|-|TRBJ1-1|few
CAISGTQNTEAFF
TGTGCCATCTCGGGGACACAGAACACTGAAGCTTTCTTT
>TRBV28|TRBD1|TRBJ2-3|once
CASRRGTGRWTDTQYF
TGTGCCAGCAGACGAGGGACAGGCAGGTGGACAGATACGCAGTATTTT
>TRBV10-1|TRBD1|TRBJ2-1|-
CASSDRTGDNEQFF
TGCGCCAGCAGTGATCGGACAGGGGACAATGAGCAGTTCTTC
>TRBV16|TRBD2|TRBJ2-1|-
CASSQSSLAVNEQFF
TGTGCCAGCAGCCAATCGTCGCTAGCGGTTAATGAGCAGTTCTTC
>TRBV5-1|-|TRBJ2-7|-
CASSFTGPEQYF
TGCGCCAGCAGCTTCACCGGTCCCGAGCAGTACTTC
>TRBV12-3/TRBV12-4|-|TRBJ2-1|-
CASSGGTYNEQFF
TGTGCCAGCAGCGGAGGAACCTACAATGAGCAGTTCTTC